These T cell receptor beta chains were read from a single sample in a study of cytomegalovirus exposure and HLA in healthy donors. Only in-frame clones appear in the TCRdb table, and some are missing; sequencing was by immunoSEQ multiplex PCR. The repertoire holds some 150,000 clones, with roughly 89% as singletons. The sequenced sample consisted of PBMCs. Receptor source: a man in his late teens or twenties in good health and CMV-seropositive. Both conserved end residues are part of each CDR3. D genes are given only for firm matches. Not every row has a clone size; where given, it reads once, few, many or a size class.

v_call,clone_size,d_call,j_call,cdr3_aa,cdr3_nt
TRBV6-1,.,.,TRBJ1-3,CASRLAGLSGNTIYF,TGTGCCAGCAGGCTGGCGGGCCTCTCTGGAAACACCATATATTTT
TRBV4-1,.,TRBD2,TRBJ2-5,CASSQDPSGETQYF,TGCGCCAGCAGCCAAGATCCTAGCGGAGAGACCCAGTACTTC
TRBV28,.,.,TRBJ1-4,CASRRGLGYNEKLFF,TGTGCCAGCAGGCGAGGGCTGGGGTATAATGAAAAACTGTTTTTT
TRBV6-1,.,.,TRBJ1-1,CASTMGQNTEAFF,TGTGCCAGCACCATGGGACAGAACACTGAAGCTTTCTTT
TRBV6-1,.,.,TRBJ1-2,CASRDRANYGYTF,TGTGCCAGCAGGGACAGAGCAAACTATGGCTACACCTTC
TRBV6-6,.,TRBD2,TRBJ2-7,CASSITGGWEQYF,TGTGCCAGCAGTATAACGGGGGGGTGGGAGCAGTACTTC
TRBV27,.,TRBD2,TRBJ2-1,CASSSSGSAYNEQFF,TGTGCCAGCAGCTCTAGCGGGAGCGCCTACAATGAGCAGTTCTTC
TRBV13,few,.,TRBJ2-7,CASSNRQIYEQYF,TGTGCCAGCAGCAACCGACAGATCTACGAGCAGTACTTC
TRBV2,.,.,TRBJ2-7,CASTMTVHEQYF,TGTGCCAGCACCATGACAGTCCACGAGCAGTACTTC
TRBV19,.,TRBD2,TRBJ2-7,CASSTGLAGGYEQYF,TGTGCCAGTAGTACCGGACTAGCGGGAGGGTACGAGCAGTACTTC
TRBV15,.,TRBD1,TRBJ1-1,CATSSYRGPTEAFF,TGTGCCACCAGCAGTTACAGGGGGCCCACTGAAGCTTTCTTT
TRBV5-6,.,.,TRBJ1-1,CASSLSYTEAFF,TGTGCCAGCAGCTTATCGTACACTGAAGCTTTCTTT
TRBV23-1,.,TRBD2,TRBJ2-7,CASSQPGGEQYF,TGCGCCAGCAGTCAGCCGGGGGGCGAGCAGTACTTC
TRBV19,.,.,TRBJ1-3,CASSGAIAGNTIYF,TGTGCCAGTAGTGGGGCAATAGCTGGAAACACCATATATTTT
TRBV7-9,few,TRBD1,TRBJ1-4,CASSSMDRGNEKLFF,TGTGCCAGCAGCTCGATGGACAGGGGAAATGAAAAACTGTTTTTT
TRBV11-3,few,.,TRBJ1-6,CASSLGQPNSPLHF,TGTGCCAGCAGCTTAGGACAGCCTAATTCACCCCTCCACTTT
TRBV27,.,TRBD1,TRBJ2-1,CASSRNRGDYNEQFF,TGTGCCAGCAGTCGCAACAGGGGAGATTACAATGAGCAGTTCTTC
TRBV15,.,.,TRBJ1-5,CATSSPDQPQHF,TGTGCCACCAGCAGCCCCGATCAGCCCCAGCATTTT
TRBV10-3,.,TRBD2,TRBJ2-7,CAISGPEGLGNLREQYF,TGTGCCATCAGTGGTCCGGAGGGACTAGGCAATCTCCGCGAGCAGTACTTC
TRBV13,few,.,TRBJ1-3,CASSLNNRESTIYF,TGTGCCAGCAGCTTAAATAACAGGGAGTCAACCATATATTTT
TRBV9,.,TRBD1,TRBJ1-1,CASSGASAGGYVGTEAFF,TGTGCCAGCAGCGGCGCCAGTGCAGGGGGCTATGTGGGCACTGAAGCTTTCTTT
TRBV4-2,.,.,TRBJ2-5,CASSQENVGRTRRGTQYF,TGTGCCAGCAGCCAAGAAAACGTCGGGAGAACCAGAAGGGGGACCCAGTACTTC
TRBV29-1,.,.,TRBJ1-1,CSVGMNTEAFF,TGCAGCGTTGGTATGAACACTGAAGCTTTCTTT
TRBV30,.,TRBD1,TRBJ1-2,CAWDYGQAYGYTF,TGTGCCTGGGATTACGGACAGGCCTATGGCTACACCTTC
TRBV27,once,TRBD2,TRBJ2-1,CASSPGLAGGSYNEQFF,TGTGCCAGCAGTCCGGGACTAGCGGGAGGGTCTTACAATGAGCAGTTCTTC
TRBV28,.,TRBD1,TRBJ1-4,CASSLRQGVREKLFF,TGTGCCAGCAGTTTAAGACAGGGGGTACGTGAAAAACTGTTTTTT
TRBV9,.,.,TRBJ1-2,CASSVARREGYTF,TGTGCCAGCAGCGTAGCGAGACGGGAGGGCTACACCTTC
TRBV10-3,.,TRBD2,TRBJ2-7,CAITSGGIHEQYF,TGTGCCATCACATCGGGGGGTATCCACGAGCAGTACTTC
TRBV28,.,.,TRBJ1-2,CASLGGSNYGYTF,TGTGCCAGTCTTGGGGGGTCCAACTATGGCTACACCTTC
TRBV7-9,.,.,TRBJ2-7,CASSSGDLYEQYF,TGTGCCAGCAGCTCAGGGGACCTCTACGAGCAGTACTTC
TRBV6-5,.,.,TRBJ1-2,CASSYFPDYGYTF,TGTGCCAGCAGTTACTTCCCCGACTATGGCTACACCTTC
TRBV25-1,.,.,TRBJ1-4,CASSDLDRLNEKLFF,TGTGCCAGCAGTGATTTGGACAGACTGAATGAAAAACTGTTTTTT
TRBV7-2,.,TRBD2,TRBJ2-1,CASSLASSGGANEQFF,TGTGCCAGCAGCTTAGCGTCGAGCGGGGGGGCCAATGAGCAGTTCTTC
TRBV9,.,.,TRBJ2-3,CASSAATYSTDTQYF,TGTGCCAGCAGCGCTGCGACATACAGCACAGATACGCAGTATTTT
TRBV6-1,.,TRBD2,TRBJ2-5,CASSEMGTSGGETQYF,TGTGCCAGCAGTGAAATGGGGACTAGCGGGGGAGAGACCCAGTACTTC
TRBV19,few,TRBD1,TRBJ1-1,CASSVRDRQTEAFF,TGTGCCAGTAGTGTCCGGGACAGGCAGACTGAAGCTTTCTTT
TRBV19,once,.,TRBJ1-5,CASSADGIGGNQPQHF,TGTGCCAGTAGTGCAGACGGGATCGGGGGCAATCAGCCCCAGCATTTT
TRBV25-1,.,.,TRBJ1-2,CASSEPTDSRGYTF,TGTGCCAGCAGTGAACCAACCGACAGTAGGGGCTACACCTTC
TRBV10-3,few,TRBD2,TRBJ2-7,CATRGARGGPYEQYF,TGTGCCACCAGGGGCGCGCGGGGGGGACCCTACGAGCAGTACTTC
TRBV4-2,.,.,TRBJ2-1,CASSQEQAFSSYNEQFF,TGTGCCAGCAGCCAAGAACAAGCGTTCAGCTCCTACAATGAGCAGTTCTTC
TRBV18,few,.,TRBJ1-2,CASSPPMKAVYGYTF,TGTGCCAGCTCACCACCGATGAAGGCGGTCTATGGCTACACCTTC
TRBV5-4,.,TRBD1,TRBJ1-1,CASSERTGFGNTEAFF,TGTGCCAGCAGCGAACGGACAGGTTTCGGGAACACTGAAGCTTTCTTT
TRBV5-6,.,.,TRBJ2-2,CASSLAGVYSGELFF,TGTGCCAGCAGCTTGGCCGGGGTGTATTCCGGGGAGCTGTTTTTT
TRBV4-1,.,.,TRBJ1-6,CASSQGPSESFNSPLHF,TGCGCCAGCAGCCAAGGACCAAGCGAAAGCTTTAACTCACCCCTCCACTTT
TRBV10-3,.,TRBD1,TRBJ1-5,CAISGTGWNQPQHF,TGTGCCATCAGCGGGACAGGGTGGAATCAGCCCCAGCATTTT
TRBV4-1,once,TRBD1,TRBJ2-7,CASSRTTGGSYEQYF,TGCGCCAGCAGCCGAACGACAGGGGGGTCCTACGAGCAGTACTTC
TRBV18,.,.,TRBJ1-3,CASSPTDSGNTIYF,TGTGCCAGCTCACCTACAGACTCTGGAAACACCATATATTTT
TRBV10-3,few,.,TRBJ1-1,CAISESILSTEAFF,TGTGCCATCAGTGAGTCTATTCTTAGCACTGAAGCTTTCTTT
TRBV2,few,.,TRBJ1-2,CASPRGTNYGYTF,TGTGCCAGCCCTAGGGGGACAAACTATGGCTACACCTTC